This is a list of T cell receptor beta chains from one sample in a study of blood T cell repertoires in COVID-19. Libraries were prepared by immunoSEQ multiplex PCR; TCRdb keeps only in-frame clonotypes and omits some of them. This table has roughly 150,000 clones, over 85% appearing once. The sequencing sample was made of peripheral blood. All receptors derive from a woman aged 55-69 years with COVID-19, enrolled during active disease. Both conserved end residues are part of each CDR3. Each record gives: J gene, D gene, V gene, clone size, CDR3 protein, CDR3 DNA. The D gene is left open where the match is weak. Size is stated for part of the rows, as once, few or many counts, or as a class when the clone is expanded.

TRBJ1-1 | . | TRBV5-1 | once | CASSPRQVLLPNTEAFF | TGCGCCAGCAGCCCTAGACAGGTCCTTCTCCCGAACACTGAAGCTTTCTTT
TRBJ2-2 | . | TRBV3-1/TRBV3-2 | . | CASSQEARTGELFF | TGTGCCAGCAGCCAAGAAGCGAGGACCGGGGAGCTGTTTTTT
TRBJ1-5 | . | TRBV19 | . | CASRKDRFNQPQHF | TGTGCCAGTAGAAAAGACAGGTTCAATCAGCCCCAGCATTTT
TRBJ2-1 | . | TRBV5-4 | . | CASSRSSGLSNEQFF | TGTGCCAGCAGTCGATCTTCCGGACTTTCCAATGAGCAGTTCTTC
TRBJ1-2 | TRBD1 | TRBV9 | . | CASSDSLRNRGFLYGYTF | TGTGCCAGCAGCGATTCCCTCCGGAACAGGGGTTTTCTTTATGGCTACACCTTC
TRBJ1-4 | TRBD1 | TRBV6-5 | . | CASRRTGEGEKLFF | TGTGCCAGCAGAAGGACAGGGGAGGGTGAAAAACTGTTTTTT
TRBJ1-2 | . | TRBV7-2 | . | CASSPTWGGDYGYTF | TGTGCCAGCAGCCCCACGTGGGGAGGTGACTATGGCTACACCTTC
TRBJ1-2 | . | TRBV4-3 | few | CASSQDTASANYGYTF | TGCGCCAGCAGCCAAGACACAGCCTCAGCTAACTATGGCTACACCTTC
TRBJ1-1 | . | TRBV18 | . | CASSPPSGNTEAFF | TGTGCCAGCTCACCACCATCGGGGAACACTGAAGCTTTCTTT
TRBJ1-4 | . | TRBV9 | . | CASSEGRGYRGEKLFF | TGTGCCAGCAGCGAGGGGCGGGGGTATAGGGGAGAAAAACTGTTTTTT
TRBJ1-1 | TRBD1 | TRBV6-5 | . | CASRQGTNPNTEAFF | TGTGCCAGCCGACAGGGGACCAACCCGAACACTGAAGCTTTCTTT
TRBJ2-7 | . | TRBV5-1 | . | CASSLVPSDYEQYF | TGCGCCAGCAGCTTGGTTCCAAGCGACTACGAGCAGTACTTC
TRBJ2-5 | TRBD2 | TRBV6-1 | . | CASSDLSGGQETQYF | TGTGCCAGCAGTGACCTTAGCGGGGGGCAAGAGACCCAGTACTTC
TRBJ1-3 | TRBD1 | TRBV6-5 | . | CASSQTGQGAYTIYF | TGTGCCAGCAGTCAAACGGGACAGGGGGCCTACACCATATATTTT
TRBJ2-7 | . | TRBV7-2 | . | CASSLEGDTSYEQYF | TGTGCCAGCAGCTTAGAGGGGGATACCTCCTACGAGCAGTACTTC
TRBJ1-1 | . | TRBV5-6 | . | CARDSKNTEAFF | TGTGCCAGGGACAGTAAGAACACTGAAGCTTTCTTT
TRBJ2-3 | TRBD1 | TRBV6-1 | once | CASSDRGTGGLTDTQYF | TGTGCCAGCAGTGACCGAGGGACAGGCGGCCTAACAGATACGCAGTATTTT
TRBJ1-1 | . | TRBV4-1 | . | CASSLSAGKNTEAFF | TGCGCCAGCAGCCTATCAGCGGGAAAGAACACTGAAGCTTTCTTT
TRBJ2-3 | . | TRBV6-2/TRBV6-3 | . | CASSPPTQSSTDTQYF | TGTGCCAGCAGTCCCCCCACACAATCAAGCACAGATACGCAGTATTTT
TRBJ1-6 | . | TRBV25-1 | . | CASTYTYNSPLHF | TGTGCCAGCACGTACACCTATAATTCACCCCTCCACTTT
TRBJ2-1 | TRBD2 | TRBV5-1 | . | CASRLETSGRRNEQFF | TGCGCCAGCAGGCTGGAGACTAGCGGCCGTCGGAATGAGCAGTTCTTC
TRBJ1-2 | . | TRBV11-2 | . | CASSPQGPYAYGYTF | TGTGCCAGCAGCCCGCAGGGCCCTTACGCTTATGGCTACACCTTC
TRBJ2-3 | . | TRBV14 | . | CASSSPAGRTITDTQYF | TGTGCCAGCAGCTCCCCGGCAGGCAGAACAATCACAGATACGCAGTATTTT
TRBJ1-5 | TRBD1 | TRBV4-1 | . | CASSQDGQGYQPQHF | TGCGCCAGCAGCCAAGATGGACAGGGGTATCAGCCCCAGCATTTT
TRBJ1-2 | . | TRBV7-2 | . | CASSRQPMGGRYTF | TGTGCCAGCAGCCGTCAACCTATGGGGGGTCGCTACACCTTC
TRBJ1-5 | TRBD1 | TRBV6-5 | . | CASSYSIQGVYQPQHF | TGTGCCAGCAGTTACTCGATACAGGGGGTTTATCAGCCCCAGCATTTT
TRBJ1-2 | . | TRBV4-3 | . | CASSQDQGGFSNYGYTF | TGCGCCAGCAGCCAAGACCAGGGTGGCTTTTCGAACTATGGCTACACCTTC
TRBJ1-5 | . | TRBV7-2 | . | CASSLSSGQPQHF | TGTGCCAGCAGCTTATCAAGCGGTCAGCCCCAGCATTTT
TRBJ2-2 | . | TRBV28 | . | CASTETANTGELFF | TGTGCCAGCACCGAGACAGCTAACACCGGGGAGCTGTTTTTT
TRBJ1-2 | . | TRBV4-2 | . | CASSPSGYGGYGYTF | TGTGCCAGCAGCCCAAGCGGGTATGGGGGCTATGGCTACACCTTC
TRBJ2-5 | TRBD1 | TRBV7-2 | . | CASSRDRGIETQYF | TGTGCCAGCAGCCGGGACAGGGGGATTGAGACCCAGTACTTC
TRBJ1-5 | TRBD1 | TRBV19 | . | CASTPTGWGNQPQHF | TGTGCCAGTACCCCGACAGGGTGGGGAAATCAGCCCCAGCATTTT
TRBJ2-1 | TRBD2 | TRBV6-5 | . | CASSYDLPWTSEQFF | TGTGCCAGCAGTTATGACCTTCCTTGGACTAGTGAGCAGTTCTTC
TRBJ1-1 | . | TRBV11-3 | . | CASSLRDTEAFF | TGTGCCAGCAGCTTGAGAGACACTGAAGCTTTCTTT
TRBJ1-4 | . | TRBV5-1 | . | CASSTGRDNEKLFF | TGCGCCAGCAGCACGGGGCGGGATAATGAAAAACTGTTTTTT
TRBJ1-2 | . | TRBV24-1 | . | CATSDSGYGYTF | TGTGCCACCAGTGATTCAGGGTATGGCTACACCTTC
TRBJ1-1 | . | TRBV7-8 | . | CASSLATGSTEAFF | TGTGCCAGCAGCTTAGCCACAGGTAGCACTGAAGCTTTCTTT
TRBJ1-1 | . | TRBV12-5 | . | CASGLVPRGTEAFF | TGTGCTAGTGGTTTGGTACCCAGGGGAACTGAAGCTTTCTTT
TRBJ1-1 | TRBD1 | TRBV27 | . | CASSARDRGRLNTEAFF | TGTGCCAGCAGTGCCCGGGACAGGGGGCGATTAAACACTGAAGCTTTCTTT
TRBJ2-3 | . | TRBV5-4 | . | CASSFRLGGADTQYF | TGTGCCAGCAGCTTCAGACTAGGGGGCGCAGATACGCAGTATTTT
TRBJ2-2 | TRBD1 | TRBV7-2 | . | CASSLAGGGRLGTGELFF | TGTGCCAGCAGCTTAGCAGGGGGCGGTCGTCTGGGTACCGGGGAGCTGTTTTTT
TRBJ1-1 | . | TRBV29-1 | . | CSVVGRQVLGEAFF | TGCAGCGTTGTAGGGAGACAGGTGCTGGGGGAAGCTTTCTTT
TRBJ1-4 | . | TRBV9 | . | CASSVSSNEKLFF | TGTGCCAGCAGCGTAAGCTCCAATGAAAAACTGTTTTTT
TRBJ1-1 | TRBD1 | TRBV15 | once | CATSRDRQGVTEAFF | TGTGCCACCAGCAGAGATCGGCAGGGGGTCACTGAAGCTTTCTTT
TRBJ1-2 | . | TRBV14 | . | CASSQARRGGADYGYTF | TGTGCCAGCAGCCAAGCCCGTCGCGGGGGCGCGGACTATGGCTACACCTTC
TRBJ2-1 | . | TRBV7-2 | once | CASSLSAGEQFF | TGTGCCAGCAGCTTAAGTGCGGGGGAGCAGTTCTTC